A selection of T cell receptor beta chains follows, all from one sample in a study of shared clonotypes between healthy human individuals. Clones were read by immunoSEQ multiplex PCR, and TCRdb kept only the in-frame ones, dropping some. This sample has 190,000 or so clones, with 66% found just once. The specimen was memory CD4+ T cells sorted from blood. The receptors here all came from a man under 40 in good health. The CDR3 runs from the conserved cysteine through the conserved F or W. A D gene is named only where the DNA matches it firmly. The listing skips clone size in some rows; elsewhere it reads once, few, many or a size class.

few | TRBJ2-3 | . | TRBV5-6 | 11 | TGTGCCAGCAGCTTGATTGATACGCAGTATTTT | CASSLIDTQYF
. | TRBJ2-7 | . | TRBV5-1 | 15 | TGCGCCAGCAGCGGGGGGACGCCTGGGGCCTACGAGCAGTACTTC | CASSGGTPGAYEQYF
. | TRBJ2-3 | TRBD2 | TRBV4-3 | 13 | TGCGCCAGCAGCCAGGCACTAGCGGATACGCAGTATTTT | CASSQALADTQYF
. | TRBJ2-5 | . | TRBV11-1 | 15 | TGTGCCAGCAGCCCACCACAGGGTTCGTCGGAGACCCAGTACTTC | CASSPPQGSSETQYF
. | TRBJ1-2 | . | TRBV6-1 | 11 | TGTGCCAGCAGTGAATACTATGGCTACACCTTC | CASSEYYGYTF
few | TRBJ2-6 | TRBD1 | TRBV19 | 17 | TGTGCCAGTAGTCAACAGGGGTCCTTTACTGGGGCCAACGTCCTGACTTTC | CASSQQGSFTGANVLTF
. | TRBJ1-4 | . | TRBV5-8 | 16 | TGTGCCAGCAGCTTGGAAATCCGGGGGGCTAATGAAAAACTGTTTTTT | CASSLEIRGANEKLFF
. | TRBJ2-7 | . | TRBV19 | 14 | TGTGCCAGTAGTGGCACGGGCTTCAGAGGCGAGCAGTACTTC | CASSGTGFRGEQYF
. | TRBJ2-2 | TRBD1 | TRBV2 | 16 | TGTGCCAGCAGAGGATCTGGGACAGGTTTTACCGGGGAGCTGTTTTTT | CASRGSGTGFTGELFF
. | TRBJ2-3 | TRBD2 | TRBV5-1 | 13 | TGCGCCAGCAGTTCCCTAGCGGGAGATACGCAGTATTTT | CASSSLAGDTQYF
. | TRBJ1-5 | . | TRBV6-6 | 15 | TGTGCCAGCAGTTACTCTGGACCGGGAGTTGGACCCCAGCATTTT | CASSYSGPGVGPQHF
. | TRBJ2-7 | TRBD1 | TRBV11-2 | 15 | TGTGCCAGCAGCTTTGGGACAGGGGGCTCCTACGAGCAGTACTTC | CASSFGTGGSYEQYF
. | TRBJ2-7 | . | TRBV2 | 11 | TGTGCCACCGAAGGGGCCTACGAGCAGTACTTC | CATEGAYEQYF
. | TRBJ1-1 | . | TRBV18 | 15 | TGTGCCAGCTCACCACCGTCAGGGAGGGCCACTGAAGCTTTCTTT | CASSPPSGRATEAFF
. | TRBJ1-2 | . | TRBV4-1 | 15 | TGCGCCAGCAGCCAGGTCCCGGGGGGCGAGTATGGCTACACCTTC | CASSQVPGGEYGYTF
. | TRBJ2-7 | TRBD1 | TRBV13 | 16 | TGTGCCAGCAGCACTCTCGGACAGGGGGCGAGTTACGAGCAGTACTTC | CASSTLGQGASYEQYF
. | TRBJ2-3 | TRBD2 | TRBV11-2 | 16 | TGTGCCAGCAGCTTAGAAGCCCTAGCGGGATCCCGTACGCAGTATTTT | CASSLEALAGSRTQYF
. | TRBJ1-2 | . | TRBV15 | 14 | TGTGCCACCAGCAGAGATGGTAGAGGAGGGGGCTACACCTTC | CATSRDGRGGGYTF
. | TRBJ2-1 | . | TRBV5-4 | 14 | TGTGCCAGCAGCTTGAAGGGATCCTACAATGAGCAGTTCTTC | CASSLKGSYNEQFF
many | TRBJ2-3 | . | TRBV2 | 15 | TGTGCCAGCAGTGATAGCTTCTCACGCACAGATACGCAGTATTTT | CASSDSFSRTDTQYF
. | TRBJ2-5 | . | TRBV5-1 | 13 | TGCGCCAGCAAGGCCGGGGAGCAAGAGACCCAGTACTTC | CASKAGEQETQYF
few | TRBJ1-4 | . | TRBV29-1 | 13 | TGCAGCGTAGCAGGGCAAGTGGGAGAAAAACTGTTTTTT | CSVAGQVGEKLFF
. | TRBJ1-5 | TRBD1 | TRBV10-2 | 13 | TGCGCCAGCAGGGGGGACAGGGTTCAGCCCCAGCATTTT | CASRGDRVQPQHF
. | TRBJ1-5 | . | TRBV27 | 12 | TGTGCCAGCAGTTTCATCCATCAGCCCCAGCATTTT | CASSFIHQPQHF
. | TRBJ2-3 | TRBD1 | TRBV5-6 | 12 | TGTGCCAGCAGCACCTGGACAGGGGGGAAGTATTTT | CASSTWTGGKYF
few | TRBJ1-2 | . | TRBV11-2 | 14 | TGTGCCAGCAGCCCGTCCGGGGGTCAGTATGGCTACACCTTC | CASSPSGGQYGYTF
. | TRBJ2-5 | TRBD2 | TRBV18 | 15 | TGTGCCAGCTCACTGGGACTAGCGGGAGGAGAGACCCAGTACTTC | CASSLGLAGGETQYF
. | TRBJ2-1 | TRBD1 | TRBV27 | 13 | TGTGCCAGCGTTAAGGGACAGGGGGGTGAGCAGTTCTTC | CASVKGQGGEQFF
many | TRBJ2-5 | . | TRBV28 | 14 | TGTGCCAGCAGTCCGACTGGGGGGCCCGAGACCCAGTACTTC | CASSPTGGPETQYF
. | TRBJ1-1 | . | TRBV28 | 15 | TGTGCCAGCAGTTTCAGGCGCGCTTGGAACACTGAAGCTTTCTTT | CASSFRRAWNTEAFF
. | TRBJ2-7 | . | TRBV6-5 | 16 | TGTGCCAGCAGTTACTCGGGGGTGGCAGGGGTTTACGAGCAGTACTTC | CASSYSGVAGVYEQYF
. | TRBJ1-1 | TRBD1 | TRBV5-1 | 13 | TGCGCCAGCAGGACAGGGCAGGGCACTGAAGCTTTCTTT | CASRTGQGTEAFF
few | TRBJ2-1 | TRBD2 | TRBV5-1 | 18 | TGCGCCAGCAGCCTCAGATCCGCGACTAGCTTGTCCTACAATGAGCAGTTCTTC | CASSLRSATSLSYNEQFF
. | TRBJ2-7 | . | TRBV5-4 | 14 | TGTGCCAGCAGCGAAGCGTCCCAACCCTACGAGCAGTACTTC | CASSEASQPYEQYF
. | TRBJ1-5 | . | TRBV6-5 | 15 | TGTGCCAGCAGTTACTCTAGGTCAGGAAAGCAGCCCCAGCATTTT | CASSYSRSGKQPQHF
. | TRBJ2-3 | . | TRBV7-3 | 21 | TGTGCCAGCAGCTTACGCCTACACTTTTCTCGAGCTGCGGTCGGGCCAGATACGCAGTATTTT | CASSLRLHFSRAAVGPDTQYF
. | TRBJ2-3 | . | TRBV29-1 | 13 | TGCAGCGTTGAGGAGCAGACCAGAGATACGCAGTATTTT | CSVEEQTRDTQYF
. | TRBJ1-1 | . | TRBV7-9 | 13 | TGTGCCAGCAGTCTAGGGGCAATCACTGAAGCTTTCTTT | CASSLGAITEAFF
many | TRBJ1-1 | . | TRBV2 | 11 | TGTGCCAGCCGAAGACAGGTTGAAGCTTTCTTT | CASRRQVEAFF
. | TRBJ2-1 | TRBD1 | TRBV5-4 | 16 | TGTGCCAGCAGCCAGAAACAGGGGCCTTTATACAATGAGCAGTTCTTC | CASSQKQGPLYNEQFF
. | TRBJ2-1 | . | TRBV2 | 14 | TGTGCCAGCAGTCTACGTGGACAGTACAATGAGCAGTTCTTC | CASSLRGQYNEQFF
few | TRBJ1-2 | . | TRBV7-6 | 11 | TGTGCCAGCAGCCCGCAAGGGGGGCTAACCTTC | CASSPQGGLTF
. | TRBJ2-1 | . | TRBV11-2 | 15 | TGTGCCAGCAGCTATGGGGAGAGCTCCTACAATGAGCAGTTCTTC | CASSYGESSYNEQFF
. | TRBJ1-2 | . | TRBV7-9 | 14 | TGTGCCAGCAGCTTAGCCGCGACGGATTATGGCTACACCTTC | CASSLAATDYGYTF
many | TRBJ2-1 | . | TRBV7-3 | 15 | TGTGCCAGCAGCCCGGATCCAAGGACTGTGGGTGAGCAGTTCTTC | CASSPDPRTVGEQFF
few | TRBJ1-4 | . | TRBV6-1 | 16 | TGTGCCAGCAGTGAAGTTGGGCCGGGAATAGGTGAAAAACTGTTTTTT | CASSEVGPGIGEKLFF
. | TRBJ2-4 | . | TRBV7-8 | 20 | TGTGCCAGCAGCTTAGCGAGGGTGGGTGCAGACGGGACCTACAAAAACATTCAGTACTTC | CASSLARVGADGTYKNIQYF
many | TRBJ1-1 | . | TRBV6-1 | 13 | TGTGCCAGCAGTGTTTCTGGGTACACTGAAGCTTTCTTT | CASSVSGYTEAFF
. | TRBJ2-1 | TRBD2 | TRBV25-1 | 16 | TGTGCCAGCAGTTTCGGACTAGCGGGAGCGAGAAATGAGCAGTTCTTC | CASSFGLAGARNEQFF
. | TRBJ2-3 | . | TRBV11-3 | 15 | TGTGCCAGCAGCTTGGGGGTAGTGGGCACAGATACGCAGTATTTT | CASSLGVVGTDTQYF
. | TRBJ2-1 | . | TRBV6-6 | 13 | TGTGCCAGCAGCAGGGACGGCTACAATGAGCAGTTCTTC | CASSRDGYNEQFF
. | TRBJ2-2 | TRBD2 | TRBV7-2 | 16 | TGTGCCAGCAGCCGGGGGACTAGCTTGCGCACCGGGGAGCTGTTTTTT | CASSRGTSLRTGELFF
few | TRBJ2-1 | TRBD2 | TRBV7-9 | 16 | TGTGCCAGCAGCTTAGGGACTAGCGGGTTCTACAATGAGCAGTTCTTC | CASSLGTSGFYNEQFF
. | TRBJ2-1 | . | TRBV6-5 | 14 | TGTGCCAGCACTACCCCCGGCGGGGTCAATGAGCAGTTCTTC | CASTTPGGVNEQFF
. | TRBJ2-7 | TRBD2 | TRBV23-1 | 17 | TGCGCCAGCAAAATTCGACCGGAGGGGCTAGCGGTCTACGAGCAGTACTTC | CASKIRPEGLAVYEQYF
. | TRBJ1-1 | TRBD1 | TRBV11-2 | 14 | TGTGCCAGCAGCTCATACAGGGGGAACACTGAAGCTTTCTTT | CASSSYRGNTEAFF
. | TRBJ2-2 | TRBD1 | TRBV2 | 16 | TGTGCCAGCAGTGAAAACCGGGACAGCAAGACCGGGGAGCTGTTTTTT | CASSENRDSKTGELFF